The T cell receptor (beta chain) under discussion was sequenced for a study of spatial heterogeneity in lung cancer. Study context: Alpha-chain sequences were consistently detected in smaller numbers than beta-chain sequences. A unique TCR and UMI combination showed up more than ten times in raw reads, on average.

This sample's time point: sample taken at primary tumor resection. TCRs were sequenced from unsorted whole RNA of tumor, nontumor lung or PBMC. Only a few counts were recorded for this clonotype. The CDR3 length is 15 residues. The V end was cut by 1 base, the J end by 9 bases, with 16 bases between. The germline V gene has CDR1 MGHRA and CDR2 YSYEKL. TCRdb fed the 5' RACE reads into MiXCR, producing one record per CDR3 protein. This table has 90,000 to 95,000 distinct CDR3 sequences, 10% to 15% appearing once. The sequenced sample was PBMCs, obtained at surgery. The receptor comes from a male donor with early-stage non-small cell lung cancer. The J gene is TRBJ2-1, the V gene TRBV4-1; no firm D call. The CDR3, as DNA: TGCGCCAGCAGCCAAGTGTACTCGTCGAGTGGTGAGCAGTTCTTC. The encoded protein is CASSQVYSSSGEQFF.